The 24 T cell receptor beta chains below were found in one sample sequenced in a study of cytomegalovirus exposure and HLA in healthy donors (dated by TCRdb to about 2017). The library was built by means of the immunoSEQ multiplex PCR assay. For the multiplex PCR, a mixture combining 60 forward primers for TCR Vbeta segments and 13 reverse primers for TCR Jbeta segments was used. TCRdb's version of the immuneACCESS table is confined to in-frame rearrangements and falls short of the full clone set. An unresolved V gene accounts for under half of the shortfall where checked; the remainder is of unknown origin. For this sample the table gives 150,000 or so clones, of which about 77% were detected only once. The ten largest account for about 1.7% of the sample. The sequenced sample was PBMCs. The source is a female donor in good health and CMV-seronegative.

The rearrangement links TRBV19 to TRBJ2-3; D may be TRBD1 (5 bases). Trimming pared 4 bases from V and 9 bases from J, leaving 17 bases between. This CDR3 region has 14 residues. Germline CDR1 and CDR2: LNHDA and SQIVND (reference sequence). DNA of the CDR3: TGTGCCAGTAGTAATTCCGGACAACGTTCGACGCAGTATTTT. Protein product: CASSNSGQRSTQYF.

The chain combines TRBV11-3 with TRBJ1-1; tentative D call: TRBD1 (5 bases). CDR3 size: 16 residues. The germline V and J ends were trimmed by 0 bases and 4 bases, with 15 bases remaining between them. Germline V gene lookup returns CDR1 SGHNT and CDR2 YENEEA. This chain's CDR3 is CASSLDNQGRGTEAFF. The CDR3 nucleotides are TGTGCCAGCAGCTTAGATAACCAGGGTAGGGGCACTGAAGCTTTCTTT.

V is TRBV7-3 and J is TRBJ1-1, with D possibly TRBD1 on 6 matching bases. The CDR3 runs 14 residues. Germline assignment: CDR1 SGHTA and CDR2 FQGTGA. Trimming shortened V by 5 bases and J by 4 bases, and 14 bases separated the two germline ends. The CDR3, as DNA: TGTGCCAGCAGCCTGGACAGAGGGGGCACTGAAGCTTTCTTT. Protein sequence: CASSLDRGGTEAFF.

This chain joins TRBV2 and TRBJ2-5, with D possibly matching TRBD1 (6 bases). Judging by the DNA end, TRBJ2-7 fits better; the J call may be wrong. Per the germline V gene, CDR1 is SNHLY and CDR2 is FYNNEI. This CDR3 spans 14 amino acids. The CDR3 is CASSGGDTTYEQYF. In nucleotides, the CDR3 is TGTGCCAGCAGTGGAGGGGACACAACCTACGAGCAGTACTTC.

This chain uses TRBV15 with TRBJ1-3; no reliable D call. The germline V and J ends were trimmed by 0 bases and 6 bases, with 12 bases remaining between them. The CDR3 sequence is 15 residues long. The germline V gene has CDR1 LNHNV and CDR2 YYDKDF (reference sequence). The CDR3 reads CATSRDPGMENTIYF. Written as DNA, the CDR3 is TGTGCCACCAGCAGAGATCCGGGGATGGAAAACACCATATATTTT.

The chain joins TRBV7-2 to TRBJ1-1; tentative D call: TRBD1 (5 bases). The germline gives CDR1 SGHTA, CDR2 FQGNSA. V was cut by 5 bases and J by 11 bases, with 24 bases left in between. The CDR3 runs 15 residues. DNA for the CDR3: TGTGCCAGCAGCCCTCGCCCGCCACAGGTTCAAGTTGCTTTCTTT. This gives the protein CASSPRPPQVQVAFF.

The chain employs TRBV6-6 and TRBJ2-7; 8 nucleotides align to TRBD1. This CDR3 comprises 15 residues. The V segment lost 7 bases and the J segment 3 bases; nucleotides outside the gene matches: 11. Germline loops: CDR1 MNHNY, CDR2 SVGAGI (reference sequence). The CDR3: CASNPLRDRFYEQYF. The CDR3, as DNA: TGTGCCAGCAATCCTCTCCGGGACAGGTTCTACGAGCAGTACTTC.

This clone was observed a handful of times. The chain combines TRBV5-4 with TRBJ2-3; 10 positions agree with TRBD1. The CDR3 spans 19 residues. The V segment lost 4 bases and the J segment 2 bases; nucleotides outside the gene matches: 16. CDR1 SGHNT and CDR2 YYREEE come from the germline V gene (reference sequence). The CDR3 is CASSKPGQGLSTLTDTQYF. The CDR3 region has the DNA TGTGCCAGCAGCAAGCCGGGACAGGGGTTGTCCACACTCACAGATACGCAGTATTTT. Looking up the rest from reference TRBV5-4 and TRBJ2-3 gives the full variable domain: ETGVTQSPTHLIKTRGQQVTLRCSSQSGHNTVSWYQQALGQGPQFIFQYYREEENGRGNFPPRFSGLQFPNYSSELNVNALELDDSALYLCASSKPGQGLSTLTDTQYFGPGTRLTVL.

This sequence joins TRBV7-3 and TRBJ2-2; TRBD2 aligns across 8 bases. The ends lost 3 bases at V and 5 bases at J; junction bases unmatched: 5. Germline V gene sequence: CDR1 SGHTA, CDR2 FQGTGA. This CDR3 is 15 amino acids long. The CDR3 sequence: CASSFSGSRTGELFF. The CDR3 nucleotides read TGTGCCAGCAGCTTCAGCGGGAGTCGAACCGGGGAGCTGTTTTTT.

The V gene is TRBV6-1, the J gene TRBJ1-4, with TRBD1 as a possible D gene (6 bases). Germline V gene sequence: CDR1 MNHNS, CDR2 SASEGT. The CDR3 contains 15 residues. With 2 bases removed from V and 5 bases from J, the gap between germline ends came to 12 bases. DNA of the CDR3: TGTGCCAGCAGTGAATCCCGGGGGGCAAATGAAAAACTGTTTTTT. Translation: CASSESRGANEKLFF.

The V and J genes are TRBV19 and TRBJ2-3, with 14 bases aligning to TRBD2. This CDR3 is 18 amino acids long. The germline CDR1 and CDR2 sequences are LNHDA and SQIVND (reference sequence). The trim removed 5 bases at V and 2 bases at J, leaving 9 bases unmatched. The DNA of the CDR3 is TGTGCCAGTAGTTCGACTAGCGGGAGGGCCGATCCCACAGATACGCAGTATTTT. Its translation is CASSSTSGRADPTDTQYF.

The V call is TRBV27, the J call TRBJ2-7; possibly TRBD2 for D (5 bases). V lost 7 bases, J lost 2 bases, and 15 bases lay in between. CDR1 MNHEY and CDR2 SMNVEV come from the germline V gene (reference sequence). The CDR3 is made up of 14 amino acids. Here the CDR3 reads CASTETSGTYEQYF. The CDR3 nucleotides are TGTGCCAGCACGGAGACTTCGGGGACCTACGAGCAGTACTTC.

The genes are TRBV30 and TRBJ2-7; 8 positions match TRBD1. V shed 5 bases, J shed 7 bases, and the junction held 10 bases outside the gene matches. CDR1 and CDR2 (germline): GTSNPN, SVGIG (reference sequence). The CDR3 spans 13 residues. CDR3 in DNA: TGTGCCTGGTCGACAGGGGAATATAGGGAGCAGTACTTC. Its protein is CAWSTGEYREQYF.

V gene TRBV19 combines with J gene TRBJ1-2; no definite D call. This CDR3 is 14 amino acids long. V lost 7 bases, J lost 4 bases, and 16 bases lay in between. The germline CDR1 and CDR2 sequences are LNHDA and SQIVND (reference sequence). The CDR3 is CASKEERRSYGYTF. DNA for the CDR3: TGTGCCAGTAAAGAGGAGAGAAGATCCTATGGCTACACCTTC. Combining the CDR3 with reference TRBV19 and TRBJ1-2 gives the whole variable domain DGGITQSPKYLFRKEGQNVTLSCEQNLNHDAMYWYRQDPGQGLRLIYYSQIVNDFQKGDIAEGYSVSREKKESFPLTVTSAQKNPTAFYLCASKEERRSYGYTFGSGTRLTVV.

The rearrangement uses TRBV15 and TRBJ1-6, with TRBD1 as a possible D gene (6 bases). Germline CDR1 reads LNHNV; CDR2 reads YYDKDF (reference sequence). There are 18 residues in the CDR3. V was trimmed by 1 base and J by 11 bases, leaving 24 bases between them. CDR3 region: CATSRVPQGSTVYAPLHF. Here the CDR3 DNA reads TGTGCCACCAGCAGAGTTCCGCAGGGGAGCACGGTGTATGCACCCCTCCACTTT.

The chain combines TRBV5-1 with TRBJ1-5, with TRBD1 as a possible D gene (6 bases). Trimming left V 4 bases short and J 6 bases short, with 17 bases between. The CDR3 is made up of 15 amino acids. Per germline, CDR1 SGHRS and CDR2 YFSETQ. This CDR3 reads CASSITGLQGQPQHF. The DNA of the CDR3 is TGCGCCAGCAGCATCACAGGGCTTCAGGGTCAGCCCCAGCATTTT.

This clone has a count of ten or more. The chain joins TRBV6-6 to TRBJ2-1, with 9 bases aligning to TRBD2. The ends lost 5 bases at V and 3 bases at J; junction bases unmatched: 5. CDR3 size: 15 residues. CDR1 is MNHNY, CDR2 SVGAGI, per germline (reference sequence). Here the CDR3 reads CASSPASGDYNEQFF. The DNA for the CDR3 is TGTGCCAGCAGTCCTGCTAGCGGGGACTACAATGAGCAGTTCTTC.

The chain couples TRBV9 to TRBJ1-2, with D tentatively TRBD1 (5 bases). The CDR3 totals 16 residues. The V end was cut by 3 bases, the J end by 5 bases, with 20 bases between. Germline-derived CDR1 and CDR2 are SGDLS and YYNGEE. This chain's CDR3 is CASSAQLGDSLYGYTF. In DNA form, the CDR3 reads TGTGCCAGCAGCGCCCAATTAGGAGACAGTCTTTATGGCTACACCTTC.

The V gene is TRBV7-3, the J gene TRBJ1-2, with D hard to call. CDR3 length equals 13 residues. V lost 2 bases, J lost 6 bases, and 10 bases lay in between. Per germline, CDR1 SGHTA and CDR2 FQGTGA. CDR3 in DNA: TGTGCCAGCAGCTTAGGAGGGAGGGATGGCTACACCTTC. Its translation is CASSLGGRDGYTF.

This clone occurred a few times. The chain has TRBV19 and TRBJ1-2, with 8 bases that match TRBD1. Germline values: CDR1 LNHDA, CDR2 SQIVND (reference sequence). The ends lost 1 base at V and 4 bases at J; junction bases unmatched: 5. CDR3 length: 15 amino acids. For the CDR3, the DNA is TGTGCCAGTAGTATAGCAGGGGGCCCCGGCTATGGCTACACCTTC. It yields the protein CASSIAGGPGYGYTF.

The chain carries TRBV28 and TRBJ2-1; 11 bases are a match to TRBD1. V shed 6 bases, J shed 7 bases, and the junction held 17 bases outside the gene matches. The CDR3 contains 18 residues. Germline CDR1 is MDHEN and CDR2 is SYDVKM. The CDR3 spells CASRPGQGGSFGANEQFF. As DNA, the CDR3 is TGTGCCAGCAGGCCGGGACAGGGGGGATCGTTCGGGGCGAATGAGCAGTTCTTC.

V usage is TRBV27 and J usage is TRBJ1-5; perhaps TRBD1 as D (5 bases). This CDR3 has 18 residues. Germline CDR1 reads MNHEY; CDR2 reads SMNVEV (reference sequence). Trimming removed 1 base at V and 1 base at J, with 17 bases between. CDR3 region: CASSLWKGVHVSNQPQHF. Here the CDR3 DNA reads TGTGCCAGCAGTTTATGGAAAGGGGTTCACGTGAGCAATCAGCCCCAGCATTTT.

The CDR3: CASSGRETGPRQFF. In DNA, the CDR3 is TGTGCCAGCAGCGGGAGAGAGACAGGGCCCAGGCAGTTCTTC. The J gene is TRBJ2-1, the V gene TRBV5-4; 7 bases line up with TRBD1. The CDR3 sequence is 14 residues long. V lost 4 bases to trimming and J lost 12 bases; unmatched junction nucleotides: 13. The germline gives CDR1 SGHNT, CDR2 YYREEE (reference sequence).

Note on this clone: The sample contains more than one DNA sequence encoding this CDR3. The chain couples TRBV9 to TRBJ2-4; the match to TRBD2 covers 8 bases. Losses at the gene ends were 0 bases for V and 0 bases for J; bases not matched to a gene: 5. The CDR3 contains 17 residues. The germline V gene encodes CDR1 SGDLS and CDR2 YYNGEE. Here the CDR3 DNA reads TGTGCCAGCAGCGTAGATCCCAGCGGGGGAGCCAAAAACATTCAGTACTTC. This gives the protein CASSVDPSGGAKNIQYF. Variable domain in full (rest from reference TRBV9 and TRBJ2-4): DSGVTQTPKHLITATGQRVTLRCSPRSGDLSVYWYQQSLDQGLQFLIQYYNGEERAKGNILERFSAQQFPDLHSELNLSSLELGDSALYFCASSVDPSGGAKNIQYFGAGTRLSVL.